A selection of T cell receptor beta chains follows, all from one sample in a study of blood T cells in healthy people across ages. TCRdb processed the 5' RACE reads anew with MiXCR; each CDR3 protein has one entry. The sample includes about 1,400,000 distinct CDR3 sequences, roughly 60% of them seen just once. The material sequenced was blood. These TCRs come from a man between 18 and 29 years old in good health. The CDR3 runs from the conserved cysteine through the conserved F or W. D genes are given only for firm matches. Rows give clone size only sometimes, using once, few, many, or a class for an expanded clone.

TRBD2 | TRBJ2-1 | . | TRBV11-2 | TGTGCCAGCAGCCCGGGAGGGACTAGCGCCGGCAAACCTTCCTACAATGAGCAGTTCTTC | CASSPGGTSAGKPSYNEQFF
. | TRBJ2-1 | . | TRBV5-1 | TGCGCCAGCAGCTTGGCTACGGGAGTGGGCTACGAGCAGTTCTTC | CASSLATGVGYEQFF
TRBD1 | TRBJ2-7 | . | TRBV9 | TGTGCCAGCAGCGTAGGTGGGGGGGGACAGGGCTACGAGCAGTACTTC | CASSVGGGGQGYEQYF
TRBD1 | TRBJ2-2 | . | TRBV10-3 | TGTGCCATCAGGGGACAGGGGGCCGCGAACACCGGGGAGCTGTTTTTT | CAIRGQGAANTGELFF
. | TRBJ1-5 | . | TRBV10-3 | TGTGCCATCAGTGAGTCGAAAGGGGGAAGAAATCAGCCCCAGCATTTT | CAISESKGGRNQPQHF
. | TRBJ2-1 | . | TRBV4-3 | TGCGCCAGCAGCCTTCATACTAGCCCCTACAATGAGCAGTTCTTC | CASSLHTSPYNEQFF
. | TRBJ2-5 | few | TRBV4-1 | TGCGCCAGCAGCCAAGATGGGGCAGGCCCCTTAAAGTACTTC | CASSQDGAGPLKYF
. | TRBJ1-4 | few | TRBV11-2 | TGTGCCAGCAGTAGGGGGACATTTTATGAAAAACTGTTTTTT | CASSRGTFYEKLFF
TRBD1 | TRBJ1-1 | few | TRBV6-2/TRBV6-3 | TGTGCCAGCACTGACGACAGGGAGAACACTGAAGCTTTCTTT | CASTDDRENTEAFF
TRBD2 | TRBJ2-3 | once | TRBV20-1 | TGCAGTGCTGCACCCCGGACTAGCGGATACACAGATACGCAGTATTTT | CSAAPRTSGYTDTQYF
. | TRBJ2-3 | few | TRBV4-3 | TGCGCCAGCAGCCAAACCCACGGGGGGCGAGATACGCAGTATTTT | CASSQTHGGRDTQYF